The sequence of this TCR beta chain was determined in a study of control samples from healthy donors and cancer patients. Data came from immunoSEQ multiplex PCR; TCRdb stores just in-frame clones and leaves some out. The sample holds tens of thousands of clones, around 94% seen once. The CDR3 spans 13 residues. Germline V gene lookup returns CDR1 LGHNT and CDR2 FRNRAP. V lost 0 bases and J 6 bases, leaving 6 bases between the germline ends. The sequenced material came from blood. The J gene is TRBJ1-5, the V gene TRBV12-5, with D hard to call. The receptor was derived from a man aged 55 to 69 in good health. The CDR3 region has the DNA TGTGCTAGTGGTTTGGTATCAGGTCAGCCCCAGCATTTT. Protein product: CASGLVSGQPQHF.